These T cell receptor beta chains were read from a single sample in a study of T-cell reconstitution after alpha-beta-depleted transplantation in children. From the PCR reads, TCRdb called clonotypes with MiXCR, one entry per CDR3 protein. The sample yields a few hundred thousand distinct CDR3 sequences, 25% to 30% seen once. The sample consisted of PBMCs, taken before TCRalphabeta/CD19-depleted stem cell transplant. The receptors come from a boy younger than two with Wiskott-Aldrich syndrome, due to receive a stem cell transplant. Each CDR3 is given without its conserved first and last residue. D genes are given only for firm matches. Clone sizes are given selectively: once, few, many, or a class where the clone is expanded.

ASQQALSSPLH | . | TRBJ1-6 | TRBV30 | few
SVMTSGPQETQY | TRBD2 | TRBJ2-5 | TRBV20-1 | .
ASRRPGPGHNEQF | . | TRBJ2-1 | TRBV6-1 | few
ASSKGQGAGGYT | TRBD1 | TRBJ1-2 | TRBV12-3/TRBV12-4 | .
SARVASGITDTQY | TRBD2 | TRBJ2-3 | TRBV20-1 | .
ASRGQLAKNIQY | TRBD1 | TRBJ2-4 | TRBV12-3/TRBV12-4 | .
ATGLAGETQY | TRBD2 | TRBJ2-5 | TRBV10-3 | .
ASSGQGYPDTQY | TRBD1 | TRBJ2-3 | TRBV2 | .
ASSYRGRTGELF | TRBD1 | TRBJ2-2 | TRBV12-3/TRBV12-4 | .
ASNSDRWDTEAF | . | TRBJ1-1 | TRBV2 | .
ASSPLALDTEAF | . | TRBJ1-1 | TRBV7-6 | .
ASSEDREVDQPQH | . | TRBJ1-5 | TRBV2 | .
SARGGLDTEAF | . | TRBJ1-1 | TRBV20-1 | few
ASGGDRGVWGYT | TRBD1 | TRBJ1-2 | TRBV6-1 | .
ASRQGGNSPLH | . | TRBJ1-6 | TRBV12-3/TRBV12-4 | .
SVGPRGGEQY | . | TRBJ2-7 | TRBV29-1 | few
ASSGNRGNIQY | TRBD1 | TRBJ2-4 | TRBV12-3/TRBV12-4 | .
ASSLGQGKDQPQH | . | TRBJ1-5 | TRBV5-1 | .
SAERSVGDEQY | . | TRBJ2-7 | TRBV20-1 | .
ASSSGRLTDTQY | . | TRBJ2-3 | TRBV5-1 | few
ASSVIGGAGGTGELF | TRBD2 | TRBJ2-2 | TRBV9 | many
SARDFGGNREATEAF | . | TRBJ1-1 | TRBV20-1 | .
ASSYGSPARQETQY | . | TRBJ2-5 | TRBV6-5 | few
SVPAGRETQY | TRBD2 | TRBJ2-5 | TRBV29-1 | few
ASSLTGGPNEKLF | . | TRBJ1-4 | TRBV7-6 | .
ASSLRRGRGGELF | TRBD2 | TRBJ2-2 | TRBV27 | .
ASSLDAVSSYEQY | . | TRBJ2-7 | TRBV5-1 | .
AIKPGQINEQY | TRBD1 | TRBJ2-7 | TRBV10-3 | few
ASSFGPDYEQY | . | TRBJ2-7 | TRBV7-3 | few
ASSFLSGRANEQF | TRBD2 | TRBJ2-1 | TRBV7-6 | .
ASSLTSGIAPYNEQF | TRBD2 | TRBJ2-1 | TRBV12-3/TRBV12-4 | few
ASSLALSGLGGSREQY | TRBD2 | TRBJ2-7 | TRBV11-1 | few
ASSTKGHPWNGLF | . | TRBJ1-4 | TRBV12-3/TRBV12-4 | .
SGIDLEEQF | . | TRBJ2-1 | TRBV20-1 | few
AIGRGRNTEAF | . | TRBJ1-1 | TRBV10-3 | .
ASSKTGYEQY | . | TRBJ2-7 | TRBV6-5 | many
ASSAFMGTNEKLF | . | TRBJ1-4 | TRBV2 | .
ASSWGRNSNQPQH | . | TRBJ1-5 | TRBV12-3/TRBV12-4 | few
ASGRASGSPETQY | TRBD2 | TRBJ2-5 | TRBV27 | .
ASSLNPNTGELF | . | TRBJ2-2 | TRBV7-3 | few
ASSGLGRVSYNEQF | TRBD2 | TRBJ2-1 | TRBV10-2 | .
ASTITGSHEQY | . | TRBJ2-7 | TRBV12-3/TRBV12-4 | .
ASSPGRGKVNEQF | TRBD1 | TRBJ2-1 | TRBV6-1 | once
SARVTETQY | . | TRBJ2-5 | TRBV20-1 | .
ASSNGPRSS | . | TRBJ2-7 | TRBV7-8 | .
SVEGSLAGGTGELF | TRBD2 | TRBJ2-2 | TRBV29-1 | few
ASSLGQGTSTDTQY | . | TRBJ2-3 | TRBV5-1 | few
ASSLGGAGGTDTQY | TRBD2 | TRBJ2-3 | TRBV7-9 | few
AISEASSYNEQF | . | TRBJ2-1 | TRBV10-3 | .
ASSVASGRAIGEQY | TRBD2 | TRBJ2-7 | TRBV9 | .
ASTAFKGLAGGNIQY | TRBD2 | TRBJ2-4 | TRBV7-9 | .
ASSLLGVGGPLETQY | TRBD2 | TRBJ2-5 | TRBV7-2 | few
ASSPPGLGCVSEQF | TRBD2 | TRBJ2-1 | TRBV7-3 | .
ASSSRTGGIKNGNQPQH | TRBD1 | TRBJ1-5 | TRBV5-1 | .
SATRDRGSGGSSNQPQH | TRBD1 | TRBJ1-5 | TRBV20-1 | .
ASTQGDTGELF | TRBD1 | TRBJ2-2 | TRBV5-1 | few
SAARPGMYQPQH | . | TRBJ1-5 | TRBV20-1 | few
ASSFTGILTDTQY | . | TRBJ2-3 | TRBV27 | few
ASSSVPRGVYNEQF | . | TRBJ2-1 | TRBV6-2/TRBV6-3 | .
ASGRSVKERNEQF | . | TRBJ2-1 | TRBV12-3/TRBV12-4 | few